This T cell receptor beta chain emerged from a study of human T cells and chemical hapten exposure. General observations from the study: No change in TCRs above 1 in 1000 frequency was produced by DPC sensitization. Expanded TCRs created a significantly greater count of big CDR3 similarity clusters than controls did.

Time point: patch test 1, 2 weeks after DPC sensitization. Treatment noted: therapeutic diphenylcyclopropenone sensitization with weekly scalp DPC. Germline assignment: CDR1 ENHRY and CDR2 SYGVKD. There are 13 residues in the CDR3. V lost 3 bases to trimming and J lost 7 bases, with 10 bases between them. The library tagged each cDNA molecule with unique molecular identifiers. One entry per CDR3 protein results from TCRdb running MiXCR on the RACE reads. The sample shows about 83,000 distinct CDR3 sequences, roughly 7.1% of them seen only once. This clonotype was counted many times. Antigen: not known. The sequence came from a woman in her twenties or thirties with alopecia areata. Some clones in this sample may be carry-over from other donors' samples. Specimen: whole blood, collected in connection with sensitization to the hapten diphenylcyclopropenone (DPC). The rearrangement joins TRBV10-3 to TRBJ1-5; possibly TRBD1 for D (5 bases). CDR3 amino acids: CAISENGGQPQHF. The DNA of the CDR3 is TGTGCCATCAGTGAAAACGGGGGGCAGCCCCAGCATTTT.